The rows below give T cell receptor beta chains drawn from one sample of a study of OX40 agonist ivuxolimab in advanced cancers. Some clones are missing from TCRdb's copy, which holds only in-frame ones; the method was immunoSEQ multiplex PCR. The top ten clones hold approximately 5.2% of a sample with roughly 69,000 clones, 75% to 95% of them seen once. Specimen: CD4+ or CD8+ T cells sorted from blood, collected in a trial of the OX40 agonist ivuxolimab. The source of these receptors is an adult with an advanced solid tumor such as melanoma, head and neck, liver or kidney cancer. CDR3s leave out the opening cysteine and the closing phenylalanine or tryptophan.

TRBV19,ASIPGGVGEQF
TRBV9,ASSATRQGPTGNTIY
TRBV19,ASSYIGQSNQPQH
TRBV2,ARGASPYEQY
TRBV6-5,ASSYSRGRYAAF
TRBV11-2,ASSSPYKKETQY
TRBV19,ASSNPLGEQY
TRBV2,ASSSLAGGPSTDTQY
TRBV18,ASSRRGDSNQPQH
TRBV6-5,ASSSRGTANYGYT
TRBV9,ASSVELASGSSTDTQY
TRBV7-8,ASSQRLAGPYEQY
TRBV5-1,ASSLAGYQETQY
TRBV5-8,ASSSEWSGNTIY
TRBV29-1,SVDGTYNEQF
TRBV28,ASSSGTGGADTQY
TRBV15,ATSGGSGSYNEQF
TRBV11-2,ASSFQDRNTEAF
TRBV6-6,ASSPTATYGYT
TRBV5-1,ASSGGLETQY
TRBV9,ASSVVGTGVSGNTIY
TRBV29-1,SVSSGTGGYSYEQY
TRBV7-8,ASSFGQGAETQY
TRBV5-5,ASSLVGLRETQY
TRBV7-2,ASSRTQQF
TRBV5-1,ASSADLNTEAF
TRBV28,ASRPLDRGSYNEQF
TRBV28,ASSPAPGIYGYT
TRBV2,ASNPQGSYEQY
TRBV21-1,ASSKKGLMSSGNTIY
TRBV6-1,ASSTVGTGELF
TRBV10-1,ASSGGTSGRFYEQY
TRBV6-6,ASSFGVNQPQH
TRBV28,ASGTSGRGEQY
TRBV7-9,ASSLMGVGNQPQH
TRBV30,AWSVKASGRALADTQY
TRBV5-5,ASSLARGVYEQY
TRBV5-1,ASSLALAGGTGELF
TRBV4-1,ASSQGGANTGELF
TRBV21-1,ASSKGNPGPSTDTQY
TRBV5-1,ASSPAKGVNEQF
TRBV29-1,SVDNLGEQF